This passage covers 29 T cell receptor beta chains from one sample sequenced in a study of metastatic and nonmetastatic thyroid tumors. Patients had received no treatment of any kind before thyroid surgery. Using MiXCR, TCRdb re-called clones from the PCR reads. The sample records about 32,000 clones, roughly a fifth being singletons. Sequenced input: blood. These receptors all come from a female donor with papillary thyroid cancer or a benign thyroid nodule (not recorded which). Some clones in this sample may be carry-over from other donors' samples.

This clone has only a few counts. The V and J genes are TRBV6-1 and TRBJ2-1; D perhaps matches TRBD1 (5 bases). The length of the CDR3 is 15 residues. From germline, CDR1 is MNHNS and CDR2 SASEGT. V was shortened by 5 bases and J by 3 bases, with 14 bases between the two germline ends. The chain's CDR3 is CASSSGPYNYNEQFF. For the CDR3, the DNA is TGTGCCAGCAGTTCAGGGCCATATAACTACAATGAGCAGTTCTTC.

This clone has ten or more counts. The genes are TRBV27 and TRBJ1-1; D possibly corresponds to TRBD1 (6 bases). CDR1 MNHEY and CDR2 SMNVEV come from the germline V gene (reference sequence). V lost 10 bases and J lost 0, with 12 bases in between. The CDR3 runs 13 residues. As DNA, the CDR3 is TGTGCCACCGGGGGACAAATGAACACTGAAGCTTTCTTT. This sequence encodes CATGGQMNTEAFF.

This clone was seen ten or more times. Just one base apart from a much larger clone, this may be a read error. The J gene is TRBJ2-1, the V gene TRBV28; D unresolved. V lost 4 bases and J lost 3, with 7 bases in between. Per the germline V gene, CDR1 is MDHEN and CDR2 is SYDVKM. The CDR3 covers 13 residues. The CDR3 protein is CASSSWVYNEQFF. In DNA form, the CDR3 reads TGTGCCAGCAGTTCTTGGGTCTACAATGAGCAGTTCTTC.

This clone has a count of ten or more. V is TRBV6-1 and J is TRBJ1-3; D ambiguous. In germline, CDR1 is MNHNS, CDR2 SASEGT. Deletions cut 6 bases from V and 0 bases from J, with 9 bases between. There are 14 residues in the CDR3. The CDR3 loop reads CASSSPASGNTIYF. The CDR3 region has the DNA TGTGCCAGCAGCTCGCCAGCCTCTGGAAACACCATATATTTT.

This clone appeared many times. This sequence joins TRBV12-3 or TRBV12-4 and TRBJ2-1; 7 bases line up with TRBD1. The CDR3 sequence is 18 residues long. V gave up 6 bases and J gave up 1 base; unmatched junction bases: 15. CDR3 nucleotide sequence: TGTGCCAGCAGGTCCCGCGGATCTGAGGGGGCATCCTACAATGAGCAGTTCTTC. It translates to CASRSRGSEGASYNEQFF.

Here the CDR3 reads CSCRSRTTSNQPQHF. The CDR3 DNA sequence: TGTTCCTGCAGATCCCGGACAACTAGCAATCAGCCCCAGCATTTT. This chain links TRBV6-1 with TRBJ1-5; D possibly corresponds to TRBD1 (5 bases). The V gene's germline CDR1 is MNHNS and CDR2 SASEGT. The CDR3 totals 15 residues.

This chain links TRBV5-5 with TRBJ2-5, with TRBD2 as a possible D gene (5 bases). The CDR3 runs to 14 residues. Trimming removed 3 bases from V and 1 base from J, with 10 bases in between. CDR1 is SGHKS and CDR2 is YYEKEE in the germline V gene (reference sequence). CDR3 nucleotides: TGTGCCAGCAGCTCTGACTATTCCCAAGAGACCCAGTACTTC. Its translation: CASSSDYSQETQYF.

This clone occurred many times. This chain joins TRBV6-1 and TRBJ1-3; no clear D gene. Germline V gives CDR1 MNHNS, CDR2 SASEGT. The V end was cut by 7 bases, the J end by 3 bases, with 16 bases between. This CDR3 is 15 amino acids long. The CDR3 DNA reads as TGTGCCAGCAAACTATCTGTGTCGCGTGGAAACACCATATATTTT. This encodes CASKLSVSRGNTIYF.

This clone was recorded at least ten times. V gene TRBV5-1 combines with J gene TRBJ2-1; weak D call: TRBD2 (7 bases). CDR1 SGHRS and CDR2 YFSETQ come from the germline V gene. The V end was cut by 0 bases, the J end by 5 bases, with 18 bases between. This CDR3 comprises 17 residues. The CDR3 coding sequence is TGCGCCAGCAGCTTGGCCTCCTGGCGGGGGCCTAACAATGAGCAGTTCTTC. It encodes CASSLASWRGPNNEQFF.

The sample holds many counts of this clone. The V call is TRBV9, the J call TRBJ2-7, with 12 bases fitting TRBD2. Germline CDR1 SGDLS, CDR2 YYNGEE. The CDR3 contains 16 residues. The V gene end was trimmed by 4 bases and the J gene end by 1 base; junction bases not matched to a gene: 6. CDR3 sequence: CASSPGLAGRSYEQYF. The CDR3 coding sequence is TGTGCCAGCAGCCCGGGACTAGCGGGTCGTTCCTACGAGCAGTACTTC.

This clone was counted ten times or more. The chain links TRBV25-1 to TRBJ1-2; the match to TRBD1 covers 9 bases. Trimming took 10 bases from V and 8 from J; bases not matched to a gene: 5. Per the germline V gene, CDR1 is MGHDK and CDR2 is SYGVNS. The CDR3 is 11 residues long. CDR3 bases: TGTGCCACCTGGACAGGGGACGGCTACACCTTC. It yields the protein CATWTGDGYTF.

The chain links TRBV6-5 to TRBJ2-3; 12 bases match TRBD2. The junction had 10 bases not matched to a gene; V was cut back by 5 bases and J by 1 base. Per the germline V gene, CDR1 is MNHEY and CDR2 is SVGAGI. This CDR3 region has 18 residues. CDR3 sequence reads: CASSLSGTSGLGTDTQYF. The CDR3 region has the DNA TGTGCCAGCAGTCTCTCCGGGACTAGCGGGTTAGGCACAGATACGCAGTATTTT.

Only one count was recorded for this clone. For the CDR3, the DNA is TGTGCCAGCAGCTCCCGGGACTACCCCCACGAGCAGTACTTC. It encodes CASSSRDYPHEQYF. The chain is built from TRBV5-6 and TRBJ2-7; 7 bases line up with TRBD2. Germline V gene lookup returns CDR1 SGHDT and CDR2 YYEEEE. The CDR3 length is 14 residues. V lost 3 bases and J lost 5; bases outside the gene matches: 8.

This chain links TRBV30 with TRBJ1-6; 9 bases map to TRBD1. The V segment lost 4 bases and the J segment 9 bases; nucleotides outside the gene matches: 10. This CDR3 region has 15 residues. Per germline, CDR1 GTSNPN and CDR2 SVGIG (reference sequence). CDR3 nucleotide sequence: TGTGCCTGGATTCTTTCCGGACAGGGGTCTTCACCCCTCCACTTT. Amino acid sequence: CAWILSGQGSSPLHF. Full variable domain (missing parts from reference TRBV30 and TRBJ1-6): SQTIHQWPATLVQPVGSPLSLECTVEGTSNPNLYWYRQAAGRGLQLLFYSVGIGQISSEVPQNLSASRPQDRQFILSSKKLLLSDSGFYLCAWILSGQGSSPLHFGNGTRLTVT.

This clone was picked up many times. V is TRBV5-4 and J is TRBJ2-2, with TRBD1 identical over 9 bases. The germline V gene has CDR1 SGHNT and CDR2 YYREEE (reference sequence). V lost 3 bases, J lost 8 bases, and 11 bases stayed unmatched. The length of the CDR3 is 16 residues. The DNA of the CDR3 is TGTGCCAGCAGCTCCGGGACAGGGAGTAATGCTGGGGAGCTGTTTTTT. The encoded protein is CASSSGTGSNAGELFF.

This clone has at least ten counts. The chain recombines TRBV11-3 with TRBJ2-5, with D unclear. V was trimmed by 3 bases and J by 2 bases, leaving 1 base between them. Germline V gene data show CDR1 as SGHNT and CDR2 as YENEEA. The CDR3 runs to 11 residues. CDR3 coding DNA: TGTGCCAGCAGCTTTCAAGAGACCCAGTACTTC. The encoded protein is CASSFQETQYF.

This clone is categorized as medium-sized. The chain has TRBV6-1 and TRBJ2-1; D is perhaps TRBD2 (5 bases). Germline V gene sequence: CDR1 MNHNS, CDR2 SASEGT. This CDR3 comprises 12 residues. Trimming removed 5 bases from V and 7 bases from J, with 9 bases in between. The CDR3 region is CASSSKRNEQFF. The CDR3 region has the DNA TGTGCCAGCAGTTCCAAGCGGAATGAGCAGTTCTTC.

This clone was found many times. The rearrangement links TRBV6-5 to TRBJ2-1, with D perhaps matching TRBD1 or TRBD2 (7 bases each). In germline, CDR1 is MNHEY, CDR2 SVGAGI. The CDR3 covers 19 residues. The V and J ends lost 5 bases and 4 bases respectively, with 27 bases between them. CDR3 amino acids: CASSQRSGGGLKVYNEQFF. The CDR3 DNA reads as TGTGCCAGCAGTCAAAGGTCAGGGGGGGGACTCAAAGTTTACAATGAGCAGTTCTTC.

For the CDR3, the DNA is TGCGCCAGCAGCTACGGGAACTCTGGGGCCAACGTCCTGACTTTC. It translates to CASSYGNSGANVLTF. The chain carries TRBV5-1 and TRBJ2-6; TRBD2 is a possible D gene (5 bases). V lost 3 bases to trimming and J lost 0 bases, with 7 bases between them. Germline V gene sequence: CDR1 SGHRS, CDR2 YFSETQ. This CDR3 has 15 amino acids.

By share, this clone ranks as medium-sized. The rearrangement links TRBV6-1 to TRBJ2-5; TRBD1 or TRBD2 may be the D gene (5 bases each). Trimming took 6 bases from V and 9 from J, leaving 20 bases between them. CDR3 length equals 14 residues. Germline V CDR1 and CDR2: MNHNS, SASEGT. The CDR3 bases are TGTGCCAGCAGAGGCCGGGACGTCGAAAGGGCCCAGTACTTC. Translated, it gives CASRGRDVERAQYF.

This clone has at least ten counts. The chain uses TRBV15 and TRBJ1-5, with a possible D match to TRBD1 (6 bases). Germline assignment: CDR1 LNHNV and CDR2 YYDKDF (reference sequence). The CDR3 has 16 amino acids. Trimming took 0 bases from V and 4 from J, leaving 13 bases between them. CDR3 loop: CATSRDLRTANQPQHF. In DNA form, the CDR3 reads TGTGCCACCAGCAGAGATCTGAGGACAGCAAATCAGCCCCAGCATTTT. Full variable domain (rest looked up from reference TRBV15 and TRBJ1-5): DAMVIQNPRYQVTQFGKPVTLSCSQTLNHNVMYWYQQKSSQAPKLLFHYYDKDFNNEADTPDNFQSRRPNTSFCFLDIRSPGLGDTAMYLCATSRDLRTANQPQHFGDGTRLSIL.

V and J are TRBV9 and TRBJ1-4; D gene ambiguous. Germline loops: CDR1 SGDLS, CDR2 YYNGEE. The germline V and J ends were trimmed by 0 bases and 5 bases, with 20 bases remaining between them. The CDR3 runs 18 residues. The DNA for the CDR3 is TGTGCCAGCAGCGTAGTCTTTTTGGCGAGGAGAATAAATGAAAAACTGTTTTTT. It encodes CASSVVFLARRINEKLFF. The full variable domain, rest sourced from reference TRBV9 and TRBJ1-4, is DSGVTQTPKHLITATGQRVTLRCSPRSGDLSVYWYQQSLDQGLQFLIQYYNGEERAKGNILERFSAQQFPDLHSELNLSSLELGDSALYFCASSVVFLARRINEKLFFGSGTQLSVL.

In this sample, this clone turned up many times. V usage is TRBV20-1 and J usage is TRBJ1-1; 7 bases line up with TRBD1. CDR3 length equals 13 residues. Germline lookup yields CDR1 DFQATT and CDR2 SNEGSKA (reference sequence). V lost 5 bases and J lost 2; bases outside the gene matches: 5. The CDR3 coding sequence is TGCAGTGCTCTAGGGGGCGTCAACACTGAAGCTTTCTTT. Amino acid sequence: CSALGGVNTEAFF.

The genes are TRBV5-1 and TRBJ1-1; no firm D call. Trimming pared 3 bases from V and 1 base from J, leaving 7 bases between. The CDR3 runs to 13 residues. CDR1 is SGHRS, CDR2 YFSETQ, per germline. CDR3 region: CASSYVKNTEAFF. CDR3 DNA sequence: TGCGCCAGCAGCTACGTGAAGAACACTGAAGCTTTCTTT.

This clone has ten or more counts. This sample includes further DNA sequences coding for the same CDR3. V is TRBV18 and J is TRBJ1-1, with D tentatively TRBD1 (5 bases). Germline lookup yields CDR1 KGHSH and CDR2 LQKENI. V shed 2 bases and J shed 4 bases, with 14 bases lying between them. The CDR3 spans 15 residues. CDR3 nucleotide sequence: TGTGCCAGCTCACCAACAGGTCTGGTGAGCACTGAAGCTTTCTTT. It is translated as CASSPTGLVSTEAFF.

This clone was recorded at least ten times. V and J are TRBV5-4 and TRBJ2-7; perhaps TRBD2 as D (6 bases). The germline gives CDR1 SGHNT, CDR2 YYREEE (reference sequence). Trimming stripped 0 bases from V and 3 bases from J, with 7 bases between. The CDR3 loop spans 13 amino acids. The CDR3 coding sequence is TGTGCCAGCAGCTTGGCCGGGAGCTACGAGCAGTACTTC. Protein: CASSLAGSYEQYF.

The rearrangement links TRBV2 to TRBJ1-2; D remains ambiguous. Between the trimmed V and J ends, which lost 6 bases and 2 bases, there was a span of 13 bases. CDR1 is SNHLY, CDR2 FYNNEI, per germline. This CDR3 has 14 residues. CDR3 in amino acids: CASSWTVHNYGYTF. CDR3 in DNA: TGTGCCAGCAGCTGGACGGTACACAACTATGGCTACACCTTC.

This clone was seen at least ten times. V and J are TRBV7-2 and TRBJ2-2; TRBD2 matches at 9 bases. J gave up 7 bases and V 5 bases, and 8 bases lay outside the gene matches. This CDR3 is 15 amino acids long. CDR1 is SGHTA, CDR2 FQGNSA, per germline. CDR3 sequence: CASSPRGGGIGELFF. The CDR3 nucleotides read TGTGCCAGCAGCCCGCGGGGGGGAGGGATCGGGGAGCTGTTTTTT. Using reference TRBV7-2 and TRBJ2-2 for the parts outside the CDR3, the full variable domain is GAGVSQSPSNKVTEKGKDVELRCDPISGHTALYWYRQSLGQGLEFLIYFQGNSAPDKSGLPSDRFSAERTGGSVSTLTIQRTQQEDSAVYLCASSPRGGGIGELFFGEGSRLTVL.

A few counts support this clone. The rearrangement joins TRBV12-3 or TRBV12-4 to TRBJ1-5; D not resolved. V lost 0 bases and J lost 4, with 10 bases in between. The CDR3 is made up of 15 amino acids. This chain's CDR3 is CASSLAQAYNQPQHF. Written as DNA, the CDR3 is TGTGCCAGCAGTTTAGCGCAAGCCTATAATCAGCCCCAGCATTTT.